This note documents a single T cell receptor beta chain sequence. This sample was included in a study of cytomegalovirus exposure and HLA in healthy donors. The PCR employed 60 Vbeta primers together with 13 Jbeta primers. TCRdb's copy holds only in-frame clones and misses some; the assay was immunoSEQ multiplex PCR. The sample features more than 65,000 clones, with 2.5% to 3% in its top ten. The germline CDR1 and CDR2 sequences are SGHRS and YFSETQ. Trimming removed 2 bases from V and 4 bases from J; junction bases left unmatched: 6. The CDR3 totals 17 residues. The sequenced material came from PBMCs. The chain employs TRBV5-1 and TRBJ2-3, with TRBD2 matching 14 bases. The TCR sequence derives from a man in his forties in good health and CMV-seronegative. CDR3 region: CASSLGLAGGTADTQYF. CDR3 bases: TGCGCCAGCAGCTTAGGACTAGCGGGGGGAACGGCAGATACGCAGTATTTT.